A selection of T cell receptor beta chains follows, all from one sample in a study of blood T cell repertoires in COVID-19. Measured with immunoSEQ multiplex PCR; TCRdb has only the in-frame clones, and not every one. The table includes about 310,000 clones, about 90% detected once. Material for sequencing was peripheral blood. These receptors came from a woman between 25 and 40 years old with COVID-19, enrolled during active disease. Each CDR3 is given with its conserved first and last residue. Size values are once, few and many counts, or a class for expanded clones, and some rows have none.

clone_size	v_call	j_call	cdr3_aa
-	TRBV2	TRBJ2-7	CASIGGEQYF
-	TRBV6-5	TRBJ1-5	CASQPGTGFNQPQHF
-	TRBV5-4	TRBJ1-2	CASSLLERSGGYGYTF
-	TRBV11-2	TRBJ1-1	CASRTGPMNTEAFF
-	TRBV25-1	TRBJ1-1	CASSEYGGGEAFF
-	TRBV5-4	TRBJ2-3	CASSPGLESTDTQYF
-	TRBV30	TRBJ1-6	CAWSVSKGYSPLHF
-	TRBV30	TRBJ1-1	CAWSMGGGTREAFF
-	TRBV28	TRBJ2-1	CASSYSGTFQFF
-	TRBV27	TRBJ2-3	CASSLEGRGTDTQYF
-	TRBV15	TRBJ2-5	CATSRDLQETQYF
once	TRBV5-6	TRBJ2-5	CASTSGLEETQYF
-	TRBV19	TRBJ2-1	CASSIRREIYNEQFF
-	TRBV2	TRBJ1-1	CASNYRGRTEAFF
-	TRBV6-1	TRBJ1-2	CASSEGLGQGGGYTF